The 11 T cell receptor beta chains in this list originate from one sample, sequenced in a study of blood T cell repertoires in COVID-19. Measured with immunoSEQ multiplex PCR; TCRdb has only the in-frame clones, and not every one. This sample has tens of thousands of clones, with roughly 80% found just once. Sequenced: peripheral blood. These receptors all stem from a human donor in a cohort sampled during active or convalescent COVID-19.

The chain joins TRBV18 to TRBJ1-4; 10 bases line up with TRBD1. The length of the CDR3 is 16 residues. The J segment lost 6 bases and the V segment lost 3 bases, leaving 7 bases of the junction unmatched. CDR1 KGHSH and CDR2 LQKENI come from the germline V gene. The CDR3, as DNA: TGTGCCAGCTCACCTGGACCGGGACAGGGGCATGAAAAACTGTTTTTT. It specifies CASSPGPGQGHEKLFF.

This chain links TRBV19 with TRBJ2-7; D is perhaps TRBD1 (6 bases). V was trimmed by 4 bases and J by 2 bases, leaving 12 bases between them. Germline loops: CDR1 LNHDA, CDR2 SQIVND (reference sequence). The CDR3 is 14 amino acids. CDR3 sequence (DNA): TGTGCCAGTAGTACCGGGACATCCGCCTACGAGCAGTACTTC. The encoded protein is CASSTGTSAYEQYF.

The chain links TRBV27 to TRBJ1-1; 8 bases fit TRBD1. In germline, CDR1 is MNHEY, CDR2 SMNVEV (reference sequence). This CDR3 has 15 amino acids. J was trimmed by 1 base and V by 2 bases; bases with no gene match: 3. DNA for the CDR3: TGTGCCAGCAGTTTAAGTGGGACAGGGAACACTGAAGCTTTCTTT. Protein sequence: CASSLSGTGNTEAFF.

The chain has TRBV7-8 and TRBJ1-6; 9 positions agree with TRBD1. With 5 bases clipped from V and 8 bases from J, the junction kept 13 bases outside the gene matches. CDR1 is SGHVS and CDR2 is FQNEAQ in the germline V gene. CDR3 length: 17 residues. The CDR3 DNA is TGTGCCAGCAGCCTGGCTGGCGGGACAGGGAATCATTCACCCCTCCACTTT. Translated, it gives CASSLAGGTGNHSPLHF.

The chain uses TRBV5-1 and TRBJ2-1, with 10 bases fitting TRBD2. From germline, CDR1 is SGHRS and CDR2 YFSETQ. V shed 4 bases, J shed 6 bases, and the junction held 7 bases outside the gene matches. The CDR3 has 15 residues. This CDR3 reads CASSAGTSDVNEQFF. CDR3 sequence (DNA): TGCGCCAGCAGCGCCGGGACTAGCGACGTCAATGAGCAGTTCTTC.

This clone was observed a single time. Sequence at one end of the junction differs from germline and may be a read error. The chain combines TRBV7-2 with TRBJ1-3; D remains ambiguous. This CDR3 spans 14 amino acids. Germline V gene lookup returns CDR1 SGHTA and CDR2 FQGNSA. CDR3 sequence (DNA): TGTGCCAGCAGCATAGCCCGTCTACGAAACACCATATATTTT. Translation: CASSIARLRNTIYF.

The V call is TRBV15, the J call TRBJ2-3, with TRBD1 identical over 8 bases. The CDR3 consists of 15 residues. The junction had 7 bases not matched to a gene; V was cut back by 4 bases and J by 4 bases. CDR1 LNHNV and CDR2 YYDKDF come from the germline V gene (reference sequence). The CDR3 loop is CATSNGQGAADTQYF. In DNA, the CDR3 is TGTGCCACCAGCAACGGACAGGGTGCCGCAGATACGCAGTATTTT.

This chain joins TRBV27 and TRBJ1-1, with TRBD1 as a possible D gene (5 bases). Trimming shortened V by 0 bases and J by 0 bases, and 11 bases separated the two germline ends. Per germline, CDR1 MNHEY and CDR2 SMNVEV (reference sequence). There are 16 residues in the CDR3. The CDR3 region has the DNA TGTGCCAGCAGTTTATCCCCCCCGACAGTGAACACTGAAGCTTTCTTT. Amino acid sequence: CASSLSPPTVNTEAFF.

This clone has ten or more counts. The chain carries TRBV18 and TRBJ2-7, with D maybe TRBD1 (5 bases). Per germline, CDR1 KGHSH and CDR2 LQKENI. The CDR3 loop spans 13 amino acids. Trimming took 5 bases from V and 3 from J, leaving 11 bases between them. The CDR3 here is CASSTQTDYEQYF. The CDR3 DNA reads as TGTGCCAGCTCAACCCAGACAGACTACGAGCAGTACTTC. The full variable domain, with the rest looked up from reference TRBV18 and TRBJ2-7, is NAGVMQNPRHLVRRRGQEARLRCSPMKGHSHVYWYRQLPEEGLKFMVYLQKENIIDESGMPKERFSAEFPKEGPSILRIQQVVRGDSAAYFCASSTQTDYEQYFGPGTRLTVT.

The chain is built from TRBV29-1 and TRBJ2-2, with unresolved D. V was clipped by 4 bases and J by 8 bases, with 14 bases between them. The CDR3 has 13 residues. In germline, CDR1 is SQVTM, CDR2 ANQGSEA. The CDR3 protein is CSVASGDRGELFF. CDR3 sequence (DNA): TGCAGCGTTGCGTCGGGTGATAGGGGGGAGCTGTTTTTT.

This clone appeared a few times. J is TRBJ2-7 and V is TRBV5-4, with D unresolved. This CDR3 contains 15 residues. Deletions cut 4 bases from V and 0 bases from J, with 14 bases between. Germline loops: CDR1 SGHNT, CDR2 YYREEE (reference sequence). Here the CDR3 DNA reads TGTGCCAGCAGCACCCCTAAGACTTACTCCTACGAGCAGTACTTC. Protein product: CASSTPKTYSYEQYF.